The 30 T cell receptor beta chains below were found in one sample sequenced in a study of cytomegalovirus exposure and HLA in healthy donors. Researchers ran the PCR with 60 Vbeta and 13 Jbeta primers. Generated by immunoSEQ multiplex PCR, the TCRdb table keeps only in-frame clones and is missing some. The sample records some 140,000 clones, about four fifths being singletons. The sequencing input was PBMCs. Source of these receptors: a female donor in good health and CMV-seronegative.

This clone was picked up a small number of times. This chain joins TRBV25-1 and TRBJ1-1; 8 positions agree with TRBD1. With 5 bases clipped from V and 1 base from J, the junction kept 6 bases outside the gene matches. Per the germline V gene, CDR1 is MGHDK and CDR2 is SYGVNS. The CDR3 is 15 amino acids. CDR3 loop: CASSTLDRGNTEAFF. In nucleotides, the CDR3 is TGTGCCAGCAGTACGCTTGACAGGGGGAACACTGAAGCTTTCTTT.

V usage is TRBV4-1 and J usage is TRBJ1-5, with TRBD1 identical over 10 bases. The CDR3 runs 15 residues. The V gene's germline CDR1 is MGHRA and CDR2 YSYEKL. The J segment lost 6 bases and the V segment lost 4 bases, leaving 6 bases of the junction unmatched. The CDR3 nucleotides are TGCGCCAGCAGCCCACCGGGACAGGGGCTTCAGCCCCAGCATTTT. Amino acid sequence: CASSPPGQGLQPQHF.

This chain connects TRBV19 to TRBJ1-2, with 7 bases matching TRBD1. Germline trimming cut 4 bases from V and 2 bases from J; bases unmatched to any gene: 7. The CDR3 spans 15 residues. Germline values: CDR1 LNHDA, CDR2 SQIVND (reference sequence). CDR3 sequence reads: CASSTSGTANYGYTF. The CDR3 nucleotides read TGTGCCAGTAGTACCTCCGGGACAGCGAACTATGGCTACACCTTC.

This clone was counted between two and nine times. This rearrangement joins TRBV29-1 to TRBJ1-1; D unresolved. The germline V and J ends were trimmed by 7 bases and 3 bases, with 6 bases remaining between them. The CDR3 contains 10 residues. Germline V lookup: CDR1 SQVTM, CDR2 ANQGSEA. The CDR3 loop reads CSASHTEAFF. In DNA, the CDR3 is TGCAGCGCCAGTCACACTGAAGCTTTCTTT.

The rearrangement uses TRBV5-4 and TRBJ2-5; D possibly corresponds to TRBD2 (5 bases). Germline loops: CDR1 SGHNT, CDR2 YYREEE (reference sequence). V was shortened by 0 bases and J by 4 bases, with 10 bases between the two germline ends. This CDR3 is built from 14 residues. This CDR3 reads CASSLGSGIETQYF. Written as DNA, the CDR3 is TGTGCCAGCAGCTTGGGGAGCGGCATAGAGACCCAGTACTTC.

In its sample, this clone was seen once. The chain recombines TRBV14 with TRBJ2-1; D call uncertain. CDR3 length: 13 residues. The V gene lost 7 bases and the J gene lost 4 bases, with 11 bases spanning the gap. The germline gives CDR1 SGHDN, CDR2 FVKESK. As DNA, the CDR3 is TGTGCCAGCAACTCAGGAAGGTACAATGAGCAGTTCTTC. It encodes CASNSGRYNEQFF.

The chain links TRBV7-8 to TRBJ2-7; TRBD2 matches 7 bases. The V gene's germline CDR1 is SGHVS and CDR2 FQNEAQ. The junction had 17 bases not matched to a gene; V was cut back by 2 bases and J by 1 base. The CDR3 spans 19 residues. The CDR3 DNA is TGTGCCAGCAGCTTAAATAACCTACCGGGCGGGAGTTCGTCCTACGAGCAGTACTTC. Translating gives CASSLNNLPGGSSSYEQYF.

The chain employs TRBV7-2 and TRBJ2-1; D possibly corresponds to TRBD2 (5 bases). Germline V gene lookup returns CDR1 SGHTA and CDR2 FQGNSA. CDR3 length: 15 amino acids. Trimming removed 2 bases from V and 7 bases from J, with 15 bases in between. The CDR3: CASSLWVGNVNEQFF. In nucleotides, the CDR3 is TGTGCCAGCAGCTTATGGGTCGGGAATGTGAATGAGCAGTTCTTC.

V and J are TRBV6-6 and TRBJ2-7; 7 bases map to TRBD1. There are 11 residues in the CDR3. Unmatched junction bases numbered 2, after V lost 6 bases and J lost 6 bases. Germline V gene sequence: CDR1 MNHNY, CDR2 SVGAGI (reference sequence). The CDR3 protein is CASSPGGEQYF. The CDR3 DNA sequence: TGTGCCAGCAGCCCAGGGGGCGAGCAGTACTTC.

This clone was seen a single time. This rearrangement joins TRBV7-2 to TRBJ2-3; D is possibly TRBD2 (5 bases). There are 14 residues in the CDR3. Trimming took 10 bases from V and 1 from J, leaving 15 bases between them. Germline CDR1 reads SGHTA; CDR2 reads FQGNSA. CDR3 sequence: CATKLAPGTDTQYF. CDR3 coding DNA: TGTGCCACCAAGCTAGCTCCCGGCACAGATACGCAGTATTTT. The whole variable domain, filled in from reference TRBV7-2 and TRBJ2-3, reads GAGVSQSPSNKVTEKGKDVELRCDPISGHTALYWYRQSLGQGLEFLIYFQGNSAPDKSGLPSDRFSAERTGGSVSTLTIQRTQQEDSAVYLCATKLAPGTDTQYFGPGTRLTVL.

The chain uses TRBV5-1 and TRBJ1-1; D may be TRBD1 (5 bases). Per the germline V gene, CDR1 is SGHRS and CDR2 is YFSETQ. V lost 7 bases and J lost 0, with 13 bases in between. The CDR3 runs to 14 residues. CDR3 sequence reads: CASREGPLNTEAFF. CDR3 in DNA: TGCGCCAGCCGGGAGGGACCTTTGAACACTGAAGCTTTCTTT.

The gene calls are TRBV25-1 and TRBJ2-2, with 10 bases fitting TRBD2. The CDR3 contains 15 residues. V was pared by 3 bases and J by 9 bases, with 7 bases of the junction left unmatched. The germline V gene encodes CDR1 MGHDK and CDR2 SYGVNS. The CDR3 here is CASSDPTSGDRELFF. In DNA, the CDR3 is TGTGCCAGCAGTGACCCCACTAGCGGGGATAGGGAGCTGTTTTTT.

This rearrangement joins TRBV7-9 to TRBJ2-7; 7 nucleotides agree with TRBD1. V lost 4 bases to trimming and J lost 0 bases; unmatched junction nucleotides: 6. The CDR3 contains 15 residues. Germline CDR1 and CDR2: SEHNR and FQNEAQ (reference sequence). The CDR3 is CASSSDYRGSYEQYF. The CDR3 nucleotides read TGTGCCAGCAGCTCTGACTACAGGGGCTCCTACGAGCAGTACTTC. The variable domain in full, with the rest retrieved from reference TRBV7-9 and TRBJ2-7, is DTGVSQNPRHKITKRGQNVTFRCDPISEHNRLYWYRQTLGQGPEFLTYFQNEAQLEKSRLLSDRFSAERPKGSFSTLEIQRTEQGDSAMYLCASSSDYRGSYEQYFGPGTRLTVT.

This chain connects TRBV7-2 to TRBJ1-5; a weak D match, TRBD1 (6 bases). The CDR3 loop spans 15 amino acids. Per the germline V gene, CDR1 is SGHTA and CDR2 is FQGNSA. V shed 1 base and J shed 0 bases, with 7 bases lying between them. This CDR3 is CASSLDRDSNQPQHF. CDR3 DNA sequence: TGTGCCAGCAGCTTAGACAGGGATAGCAATCAGCCCCAGCATTTT.

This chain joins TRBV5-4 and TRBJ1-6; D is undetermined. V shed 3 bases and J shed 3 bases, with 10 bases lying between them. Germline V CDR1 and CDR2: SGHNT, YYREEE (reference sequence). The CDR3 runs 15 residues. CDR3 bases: TGTGCCAGCAGCTCCCGGGGTGGCTATAATTCACCCCTCCACTTT. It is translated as CASSSRGGYNSPLHF.

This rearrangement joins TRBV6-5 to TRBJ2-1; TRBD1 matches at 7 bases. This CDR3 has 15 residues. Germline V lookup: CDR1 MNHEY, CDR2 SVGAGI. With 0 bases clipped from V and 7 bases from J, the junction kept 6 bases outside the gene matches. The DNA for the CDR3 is TGTGCCAGCAGTTACTCGAGACAGGGTTTGAATGAGCAGTTCTTC. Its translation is CASSYSRQGLNEQFF.

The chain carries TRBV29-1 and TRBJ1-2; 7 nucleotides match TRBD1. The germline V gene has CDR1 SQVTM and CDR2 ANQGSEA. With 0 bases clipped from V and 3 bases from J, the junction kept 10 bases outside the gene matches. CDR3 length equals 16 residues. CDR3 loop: CSVEDLETGQHYGYTF. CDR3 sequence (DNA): TGCAGCGTTGAAGATCTCGAGACAGGGCAGCACTATGGCTACACCTTC. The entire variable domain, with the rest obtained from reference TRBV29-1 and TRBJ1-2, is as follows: SAVISQKPSRDICQRGTSLTIQCQVDSQVTMMFWYRQQPGQSLTLIATANQGSEATYESGFVIDKFPISRPNLTFSTLTVSNMSPEDSSIYLCSVEDLETGQHYGYTFGSGTRLTVV.

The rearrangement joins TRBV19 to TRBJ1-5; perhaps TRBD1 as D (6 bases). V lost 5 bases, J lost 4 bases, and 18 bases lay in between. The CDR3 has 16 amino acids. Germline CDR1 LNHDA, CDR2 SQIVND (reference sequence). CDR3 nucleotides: TGTGCCAGTAGTGCCTTCTTACGGACAGCGAATCAGCCCCAGCATTTT. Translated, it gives CASSAFLRTANQPQHF.

DNA of the CDR3: TGTGCCAGTAGCCCCGTCACAGGGGTGTCAGATACGCAGTATTTT. This gives the protein CASSPVTGVSDTQYF. The genes are TRBV19 and TRBJ2-3, with 7 bases aligning to TRBD1. The germline V gene has CDR1 LNHDA and CDR2 SQIVND (reference sequence). With 6 bases clipped from V and 4 bases from J, the junction kept 10 bases outside the gene matches. This CDR3 has 15 amino acids. Full variable domain (missing parts from reference TRBV19 and TRBJ2-3): DGGITQSPKYLFRKEGQNVTLSCEQNLNHDAMYWYRQDPGQGLRLIYYSQIVNDFQKGDIAEGYSVSREKKESFPLTVTSAQKNPTAFYLCASSPVTGVSDTQYFGPGTRLTVL.

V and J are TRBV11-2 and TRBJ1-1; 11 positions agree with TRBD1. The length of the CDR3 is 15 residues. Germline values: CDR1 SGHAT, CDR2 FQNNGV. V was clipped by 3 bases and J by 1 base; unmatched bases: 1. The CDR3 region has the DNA TGTGCCAGCAGCTTGGGACAGGGGGAGAACACTGAAGCTTTCTTT. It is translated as CASSLGQGENTEAFF.

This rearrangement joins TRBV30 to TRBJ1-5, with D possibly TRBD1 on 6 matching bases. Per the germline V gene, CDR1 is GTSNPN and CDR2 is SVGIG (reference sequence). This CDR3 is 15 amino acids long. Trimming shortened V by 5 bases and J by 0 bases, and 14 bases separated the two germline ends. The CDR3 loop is CAWETGSNSNQPQHF. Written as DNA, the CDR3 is TGTGCCTGGGAGACAGGATCTAATAGCAATCAGCCCCAGCATTTT.

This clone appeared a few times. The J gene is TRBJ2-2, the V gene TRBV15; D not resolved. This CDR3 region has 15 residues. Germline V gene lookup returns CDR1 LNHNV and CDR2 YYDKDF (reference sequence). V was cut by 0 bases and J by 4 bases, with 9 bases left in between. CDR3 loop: CATSRDRFSTGELFF. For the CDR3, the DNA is TGTGCCACCAGCAGAGATCGGTTTAGCACCGGGGAGCTGTTTTTT.

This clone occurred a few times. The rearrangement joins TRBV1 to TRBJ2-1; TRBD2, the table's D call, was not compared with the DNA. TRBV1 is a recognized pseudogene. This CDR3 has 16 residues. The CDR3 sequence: CTSSQDRPSGNNEQFF. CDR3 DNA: TGCACCAGCAGCCAAGATCGGCCTAGCGGTAACAATGAGCAGTTCTTC.

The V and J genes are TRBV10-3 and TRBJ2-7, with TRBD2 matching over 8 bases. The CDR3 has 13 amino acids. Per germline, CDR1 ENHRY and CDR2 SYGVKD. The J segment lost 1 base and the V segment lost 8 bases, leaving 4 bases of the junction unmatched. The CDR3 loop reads CAIRSGSSYEQYF. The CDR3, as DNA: TGTGCCATCCGAAGCGGGAGTTCCTACGAGCAGTACTTC.

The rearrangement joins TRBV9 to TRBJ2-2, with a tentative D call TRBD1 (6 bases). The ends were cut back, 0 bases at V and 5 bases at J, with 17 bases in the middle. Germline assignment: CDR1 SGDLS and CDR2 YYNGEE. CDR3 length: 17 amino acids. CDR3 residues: CASSVASGTPLTGELFF. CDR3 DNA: TGTGCCAGCAGCGTAGCCTCCGGGACACCCCTGACCGGGGAGCTGTTTTTT.

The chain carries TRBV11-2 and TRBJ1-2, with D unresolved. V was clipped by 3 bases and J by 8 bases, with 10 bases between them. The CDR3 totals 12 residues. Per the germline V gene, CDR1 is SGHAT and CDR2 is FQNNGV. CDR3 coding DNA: TGTGCCAGCAGCTTCGGAGGGTCCGGCTACACCTTC. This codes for CASSFGGSGYTF.

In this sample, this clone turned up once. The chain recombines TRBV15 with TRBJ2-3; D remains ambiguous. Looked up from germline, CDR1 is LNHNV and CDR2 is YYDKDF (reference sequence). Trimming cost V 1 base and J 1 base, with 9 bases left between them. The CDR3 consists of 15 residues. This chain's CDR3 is CATSRVRSRTDTQYF. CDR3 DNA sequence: TGTGCCACCAGCAGAGTTCGGAGCCGCACAGATACGCAGTATTTT.

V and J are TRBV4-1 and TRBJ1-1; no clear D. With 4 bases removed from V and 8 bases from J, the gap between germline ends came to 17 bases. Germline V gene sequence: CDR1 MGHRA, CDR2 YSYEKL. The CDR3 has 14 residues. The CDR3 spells CASSLSAGYPEAFF. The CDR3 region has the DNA TGCGCCAGCAGCCTTAGCGCGGGGTATCCGGAAGCTTTCTTT.

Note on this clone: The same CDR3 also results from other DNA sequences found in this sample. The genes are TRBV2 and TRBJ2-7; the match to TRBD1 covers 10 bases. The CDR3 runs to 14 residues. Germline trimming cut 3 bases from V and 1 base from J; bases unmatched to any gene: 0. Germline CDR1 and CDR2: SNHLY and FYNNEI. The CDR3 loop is CASSEDRGSYEQYF. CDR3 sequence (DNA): TGTGCCAGCAGTGAGGACAGGGGGTCCTACGAGCAGTACTTC. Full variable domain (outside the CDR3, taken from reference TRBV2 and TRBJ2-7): EPEVTQTPSHQVTQMGQEVILRCVPISNHLYFYWYRQILGQKVEFLVSFYNNEISEKSEIFDDQFSVERPDGSNFTLKIRSTKLEDSAMYFCASSEDRGSYEQYFGPGTRLTVT.

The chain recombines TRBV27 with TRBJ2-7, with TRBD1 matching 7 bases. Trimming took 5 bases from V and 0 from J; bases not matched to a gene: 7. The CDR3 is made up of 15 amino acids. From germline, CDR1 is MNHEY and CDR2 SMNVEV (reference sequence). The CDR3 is CASSRSGQLSYEQYF. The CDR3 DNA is TGTGCCAGCAGTAGATCGGGACAGCTCTCCTACGAGCAGTACTTC.